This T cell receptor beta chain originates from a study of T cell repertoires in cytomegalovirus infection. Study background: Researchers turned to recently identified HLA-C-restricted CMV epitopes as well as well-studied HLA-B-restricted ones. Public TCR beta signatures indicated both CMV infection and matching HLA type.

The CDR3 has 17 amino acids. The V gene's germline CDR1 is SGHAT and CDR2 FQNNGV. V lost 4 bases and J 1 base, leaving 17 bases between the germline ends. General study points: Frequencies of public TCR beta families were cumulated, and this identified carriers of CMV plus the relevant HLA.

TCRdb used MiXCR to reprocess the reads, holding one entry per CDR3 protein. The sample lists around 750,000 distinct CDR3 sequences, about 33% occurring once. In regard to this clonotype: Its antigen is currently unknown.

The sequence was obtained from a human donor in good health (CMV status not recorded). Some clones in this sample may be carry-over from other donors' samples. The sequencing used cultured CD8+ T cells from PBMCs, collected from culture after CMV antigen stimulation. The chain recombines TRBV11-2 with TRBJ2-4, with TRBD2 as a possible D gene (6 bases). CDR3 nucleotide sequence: TGTGCCAGCAGCTCCCCTGAGGAGGGTCGGGCCAAAAACATTCAGTACTTC. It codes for CASSSPEEGRAKNIQYF. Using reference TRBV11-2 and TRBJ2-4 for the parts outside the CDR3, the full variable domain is EAGVAQSPRYKIIEKRQSVAFWCNPISGHATLYWYQQILGQGPKLLIQFQNNGVVDDSQLPKDRFSAERLKGVDSTLKIQPAKLEDSAVYLCASSSPEEGRAKNIQYFGAGTRLSVL.